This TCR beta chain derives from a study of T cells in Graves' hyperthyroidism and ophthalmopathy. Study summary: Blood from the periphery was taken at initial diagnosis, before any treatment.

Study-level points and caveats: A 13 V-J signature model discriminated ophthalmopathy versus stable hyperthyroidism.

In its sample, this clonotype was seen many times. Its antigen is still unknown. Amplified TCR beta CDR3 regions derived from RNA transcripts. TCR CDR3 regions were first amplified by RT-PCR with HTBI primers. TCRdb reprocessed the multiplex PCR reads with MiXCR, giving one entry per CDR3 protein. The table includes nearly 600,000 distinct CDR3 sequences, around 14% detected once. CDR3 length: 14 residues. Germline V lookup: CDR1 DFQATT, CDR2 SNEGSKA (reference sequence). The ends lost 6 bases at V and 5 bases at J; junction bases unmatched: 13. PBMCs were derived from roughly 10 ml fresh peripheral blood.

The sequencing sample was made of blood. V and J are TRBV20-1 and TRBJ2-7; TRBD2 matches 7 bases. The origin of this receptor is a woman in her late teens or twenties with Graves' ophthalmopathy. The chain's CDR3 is CSAPWTSWNNEQYF. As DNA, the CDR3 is TGCAGTGCCCCCTGGACTAGTTGGAACAACGAGCAGTACTTC.